Reported below is one T cell receptor beta chain. In its sample, this clone was seen many times. Which antigen it targets is not known. Per-base qualities were not stored, and no clone one base away is much larger. This sample was included in a study of blood T cell repertoires in COVID-19 (dated by TCRdb to about 2020). With respect to the entire study: Samples covering the acute and convalescent phases of COVID-19 were provided by collaborators in the United States, Italy and Spain. Samples were obtained from the ongoing ImmuneRACE study (first 160 participants) and from 1,254 subjects provided by 6 global collaborators. Subjects who had been exposed to COVID-19, were actively infected with it, or had recovered from it provided the deeply sampled blood TCRbeta repertoires that made up the dataset. Sample metadata almost always included a de-identified subject ID, COVID-19 status, age in years and sex. The repertoires were made available in a free public database intended to serve as a resource for research on the immune response to SARS-CoV-2. The prospective study material was composed of cDNA or gDNA derived from T cells, B-cell-depleted T cells, or PBMCs. Where HLA class I and class II types were available, the types were taken from metadata supplied by the sample provider, not from assay-based typing. Study-wide conclusions, independent of this receptor: Clinical and demographic metadata were provided uncurated, with the amount varying by source and participant.

The collaborating institutions used their own protocols to collect whole blood in K2EDTA tubes. For TCRbeta analysis, collaborators shipped samples as frozen whole blood, isolated PBMCs, or DNA extracted from either of those sample types. TCRbeta CDR3 regions were amplified from genomic DNA by means of the immunoSEQ Assay, a bias-controlled multiplex PCR. The paper's data handling went like this. Within the assay, amplification of reference gene primers was used to estimate how many nucleated cells each sample contained. Sequence reads were collapsed and filtered to measure the absolute abundance of every unique TCRbeta CDR3 rearrangement. Productive Simpson clonality was computed per sample as the square root of Simpson's diversity index over productive rearrangements. TCRdb took over this immuneACCESS table, retaining in-frame rearrangements with V and J assigned. Such tables are incomplete; in checked studies, under half of the missing clones stem from an unresolved V gene, and the remainder is unexplained. V and J calls and clone size are given by that table; D and trimming were obtained from the DNA. This sample has some 240,000 clones in its table, and 80% of those were observed once. Around 7.7% of the sample is taken by the ten largest.

Measured from the cysteine to the phenylalanine, the CDR3 is 14 residues long. Just the 42-base CDR3 DNA is kept, in frame starting at base 1. V lost 6 bases and J lost 0 bases; the stretch between them is 11 bases long. Looking up the germline V gene yields CDR1 SNHLY and CDR2 FYNNEI. The chain was built from TRBV2 and TRBJ1-2; the D gene is perhaps TRBD1, from 5 matching bases. Sequencing was done on a sample of peripheral blood. This TCR was recovered from a woman in her 70s with acute or convalescent COVID-19. The nucleotide sequence is TGTGCCAGCAGGGTGGACATTTCTAACTATGGCTACACCTTC. Its protein is CASRVDISNYGYTF.